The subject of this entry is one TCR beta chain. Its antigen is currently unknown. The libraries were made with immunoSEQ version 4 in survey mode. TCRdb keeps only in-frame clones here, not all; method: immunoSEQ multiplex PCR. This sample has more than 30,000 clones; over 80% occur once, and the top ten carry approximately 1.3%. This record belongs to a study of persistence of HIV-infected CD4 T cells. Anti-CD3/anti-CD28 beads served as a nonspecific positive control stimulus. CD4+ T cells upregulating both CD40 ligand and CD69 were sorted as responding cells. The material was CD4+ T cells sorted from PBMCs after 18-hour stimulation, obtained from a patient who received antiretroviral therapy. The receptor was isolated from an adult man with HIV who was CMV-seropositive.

As DNA, the CDR3 is TGTGCTGTCGAGGGGGCAGGGAACTACGAGCAGTACTTC. Protein sequence: CAVEGAGNYEQYF. The chain couples TRBV5-4 to TRBJ2-7, with 7 nucleotides matching TRBD1. The CDR3 totals 13 residues. In germline, CDR1 is SGHNT, CDR2 YYREEE (reference sequence).